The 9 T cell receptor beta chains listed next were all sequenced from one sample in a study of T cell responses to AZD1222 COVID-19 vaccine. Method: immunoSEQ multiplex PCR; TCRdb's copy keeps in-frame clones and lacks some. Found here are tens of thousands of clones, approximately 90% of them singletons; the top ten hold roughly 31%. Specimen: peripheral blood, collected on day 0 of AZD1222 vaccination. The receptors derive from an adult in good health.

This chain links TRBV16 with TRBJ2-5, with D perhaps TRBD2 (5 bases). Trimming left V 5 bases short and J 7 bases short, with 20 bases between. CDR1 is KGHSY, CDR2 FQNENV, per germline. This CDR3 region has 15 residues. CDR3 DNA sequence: TGTGCCAGCAGCTCCGGCAGGTCCTCTCGGGGGACCCAGTACTTC. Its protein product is CASSSGRSSRGTQYF.

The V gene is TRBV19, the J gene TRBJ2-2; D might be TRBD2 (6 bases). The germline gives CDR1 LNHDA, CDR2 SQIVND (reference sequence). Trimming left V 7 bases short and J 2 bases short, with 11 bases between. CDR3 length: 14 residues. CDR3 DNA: TGTGCCAGTAAGGAGGGTATAAACACCGGGGAGCTGTTTTTT. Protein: CASKEGINTGELFF.

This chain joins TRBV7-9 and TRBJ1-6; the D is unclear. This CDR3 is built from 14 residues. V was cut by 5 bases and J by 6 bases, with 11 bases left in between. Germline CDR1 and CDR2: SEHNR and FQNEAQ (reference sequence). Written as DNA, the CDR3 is TGTGCCAGCAGCGCTGACACCTTTAATTCACCCCTCCACTTT. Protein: CASSADTFNSPLHF.

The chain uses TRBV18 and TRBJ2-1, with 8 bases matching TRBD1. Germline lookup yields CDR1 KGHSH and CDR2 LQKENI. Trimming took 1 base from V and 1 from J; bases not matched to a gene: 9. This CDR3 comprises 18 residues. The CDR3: CASSPRERQGPSYNEQFF. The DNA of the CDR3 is TGTGCCAGCTCACCACGAGAGCGACAGGGGCCATCCTACAATGAGCAGTTCTTC.

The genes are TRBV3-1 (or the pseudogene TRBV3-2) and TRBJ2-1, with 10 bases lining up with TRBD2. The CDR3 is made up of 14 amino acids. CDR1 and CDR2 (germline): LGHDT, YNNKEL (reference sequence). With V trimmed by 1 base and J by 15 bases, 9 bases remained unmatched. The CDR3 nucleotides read TGTGCCAGCAGCCAAGCCCTTTTAGCGGGAGGAATGTTCTTC. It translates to CASSQALLAGGMFF.

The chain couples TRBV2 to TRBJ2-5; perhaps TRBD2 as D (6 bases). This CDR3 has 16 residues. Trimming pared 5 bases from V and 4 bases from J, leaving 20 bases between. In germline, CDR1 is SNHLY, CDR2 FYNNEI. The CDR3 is CASSTRRPGEGETQYF. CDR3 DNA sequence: TGTGCCAGCAGTACCCGGAGACCGGGAGAGGGAGAGACCCAGTACTTC.

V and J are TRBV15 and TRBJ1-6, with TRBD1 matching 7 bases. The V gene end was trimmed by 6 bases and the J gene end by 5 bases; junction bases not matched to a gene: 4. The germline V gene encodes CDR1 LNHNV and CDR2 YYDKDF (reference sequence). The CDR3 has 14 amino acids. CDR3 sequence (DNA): TGTGCCACCAGGAGACAGGGAGATAATTCACCCCTCCACTTT. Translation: CATRRQGDNSPLHF.

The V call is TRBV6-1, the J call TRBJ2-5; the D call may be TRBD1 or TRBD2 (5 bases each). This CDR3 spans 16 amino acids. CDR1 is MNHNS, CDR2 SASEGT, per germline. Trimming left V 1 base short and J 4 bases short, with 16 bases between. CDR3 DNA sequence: TGTGCCAGCAGTGAAGGCGGCCTGGGGGATACAGAGACCCAGTACTTC. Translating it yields CASSEGGLGDTETQYF.

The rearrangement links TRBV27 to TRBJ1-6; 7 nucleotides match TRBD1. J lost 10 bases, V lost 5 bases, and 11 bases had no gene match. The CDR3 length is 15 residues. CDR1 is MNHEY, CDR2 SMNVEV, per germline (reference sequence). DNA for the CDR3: TGTGCCAGCAGTGTTCGACAGGGCGTAGGGTCACCCCTCCACTTT. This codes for CASSVRQGVGSPLHF.